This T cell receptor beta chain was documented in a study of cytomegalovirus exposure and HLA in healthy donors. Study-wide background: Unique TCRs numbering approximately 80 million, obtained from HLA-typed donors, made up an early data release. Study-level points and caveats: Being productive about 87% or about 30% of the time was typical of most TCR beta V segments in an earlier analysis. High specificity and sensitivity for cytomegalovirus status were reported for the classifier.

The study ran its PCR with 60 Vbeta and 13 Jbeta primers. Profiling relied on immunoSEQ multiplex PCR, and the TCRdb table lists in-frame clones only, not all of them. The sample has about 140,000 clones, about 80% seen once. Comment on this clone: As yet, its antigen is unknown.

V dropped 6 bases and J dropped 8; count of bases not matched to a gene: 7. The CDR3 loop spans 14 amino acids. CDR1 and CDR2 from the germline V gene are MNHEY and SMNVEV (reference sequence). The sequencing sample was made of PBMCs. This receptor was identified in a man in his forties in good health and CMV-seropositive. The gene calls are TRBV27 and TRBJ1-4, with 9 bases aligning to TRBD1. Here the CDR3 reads CASRSGTGLEKLFF. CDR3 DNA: TGTGCCAGCAGATCCGGGACAGGGTTGGAAAAACTGTTTTTT.